The T cell receptor beta chain described here comes from a study of blood T cells in healthy people across ages. General study points: Per million T cells, the diversity of TCR beta decreased roughly linearly as age advanced. The diversity estimates, figures obtained from one million T cells, were considered underestimates.

This clonotype has only a few counts. What it binds is not known. Every participating donor contributed approximately 9.5 milliliters of peripheral blood through a draw. It was with a sample-barcoded 5' primer and a J-beta primer mix that a second PCR of about 6 to 12 cycles was run. TCRdb reanalysed the 5' RACE reads using MiXCR and keeps one entry per CDR3 protein. The repertoire holds 540,000 or so distinct CDR3 sequences, roughly a quarter seen once, with around a sixth in the top ten. The junction had 20 bases not matched to a gene; V was cut back by 5 bases and J by 8 bases. This CDR3 is built from 18 residues.

This clonotype was sampled from a woman aged 70 to 79 in good health. The gene calls are TRBV12-3 or TRBV12-4 and TRBJ1-3; 8 nucleotides align to TRBD1. Sequenced: blood. The CDR3 reads CASSPSGTGEPSGDTIYF. CDR3 DNA sequence: TGTGCCAGCAGTCCCTCCGGGACAGGAGAACCCAGCGGGGACACCATATATTTT.